This T cell receptor beta chain emerged from a study of T-cell memory formation after mild COVID-19. The wider study: Most TCR clusters belonged to a single donor.

This clonotype was counted a few times. As yet, its antigen is unknown. Whole-study findings and limits: Clones that shrank (day 15 to 85) were balanced CD4/CD8, whereas later expanders leaned CD4+. Some responding clones appeared in pre-infection memory, suggesting cross-reactive memory joined.

Sample barcodes and UMIs were carried by the TCR alpha and TCR beta cDNA libraries that 5'RACE generated with constant-segment primers. TCRdb recomputed calls from the 5' RACE reads with MiXCR, one row per CDR3 protein. Among a few hundred thousand distinct CDR3 sequences listed, 20% to 25% were seen once. The CDR3 covers 16 residues. From germline, CDR1 is SGHAT and CDR2 FQNNGV. Trimming removed 3 bases from V and 2 bases from J, with 11 bases in between. V gene TRBV11-2 combines with J gene TRBJ2-6; D unresolved. The sequence derives from a man aged 18 to 30 who had mild COVID-19 (a few samples of this study predate the infection). Cell type and time point are not known. The sample taken for sequencing was PBMCs or a T cell subset sorted from them (not recorded which). This CDR3 reads CASSFHGSTGANVLTF. The CDR3 coding sequence is TGTGCCAGCAGCTTTCATGGGTCCACTGGGGCCAACGTCCTGACTTTC.